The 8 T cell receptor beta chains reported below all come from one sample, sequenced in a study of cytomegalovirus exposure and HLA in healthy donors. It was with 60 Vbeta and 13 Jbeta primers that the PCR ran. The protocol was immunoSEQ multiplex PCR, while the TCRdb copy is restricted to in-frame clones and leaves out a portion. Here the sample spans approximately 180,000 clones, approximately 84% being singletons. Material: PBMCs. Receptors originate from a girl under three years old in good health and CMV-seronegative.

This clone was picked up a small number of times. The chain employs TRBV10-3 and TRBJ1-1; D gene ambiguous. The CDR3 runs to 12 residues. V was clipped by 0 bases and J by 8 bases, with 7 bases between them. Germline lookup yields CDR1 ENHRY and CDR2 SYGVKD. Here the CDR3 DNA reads TGTGCCATCAGTGAGTCGATCAGGGAAGCTTTCTTT. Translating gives CAISESIREAFF.

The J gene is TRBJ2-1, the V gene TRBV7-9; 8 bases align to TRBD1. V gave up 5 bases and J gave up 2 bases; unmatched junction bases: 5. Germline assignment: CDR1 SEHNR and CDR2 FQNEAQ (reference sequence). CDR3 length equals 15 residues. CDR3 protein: CASSPDRVTYNEQFF. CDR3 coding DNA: TGTGCCAGCAGCCCGGACAGGGTCACCTACAATGAGCAGTTCTTC.

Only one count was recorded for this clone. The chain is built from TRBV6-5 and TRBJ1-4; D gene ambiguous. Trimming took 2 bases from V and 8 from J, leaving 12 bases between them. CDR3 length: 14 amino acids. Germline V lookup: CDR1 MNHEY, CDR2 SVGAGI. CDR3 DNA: TGTGCCAGCAGTTACATCCCGGCGGGAGAAAAACTGTTTTTT. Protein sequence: CASSYIPAGEKLFF.

CDR3 coding DNA: TGTGCCAGCAGCTATGACAGGGGGTCCGAAAAACTGTTTTTT. Translation gives CASSYDRGSEKLFF. This chain joins TRBV5-4 and TRBJ1-4; the match to TRBD1 covers 9 bases. Losses at the gene ends were 3 bases for V and 8 bases for J; bases not matched to a gene: 5. Germline CDR1 reads SGHNT; CDR2 reads YYREEE (reference sequence). The CDR3 has 14 residues.

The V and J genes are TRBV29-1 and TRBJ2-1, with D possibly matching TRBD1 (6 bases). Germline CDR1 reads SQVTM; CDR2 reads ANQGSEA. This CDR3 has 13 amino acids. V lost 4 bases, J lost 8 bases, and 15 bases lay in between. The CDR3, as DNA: TGCAGCGTTGTAGGGACAAGGGTACATGAGCAGTTCTTC. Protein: CSVVGTRVHEQFF.

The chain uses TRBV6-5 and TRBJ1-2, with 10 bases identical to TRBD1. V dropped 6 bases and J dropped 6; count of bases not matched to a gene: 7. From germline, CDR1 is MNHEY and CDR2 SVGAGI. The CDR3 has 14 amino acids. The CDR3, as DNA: TGTGCCAGCAGGCCTACCGGGACAGGGGATGGCTACACCTTC. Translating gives CASRPTGTGDGYTF.

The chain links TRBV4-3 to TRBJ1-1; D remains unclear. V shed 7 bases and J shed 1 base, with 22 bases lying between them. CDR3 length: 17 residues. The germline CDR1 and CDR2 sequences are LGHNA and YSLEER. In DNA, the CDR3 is TGCGCCAGCACCGCGGGATCAAAACCCGACCCGAACACTGAAGCTTTCTTT. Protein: CASTAGSKPDPNTEAFF.

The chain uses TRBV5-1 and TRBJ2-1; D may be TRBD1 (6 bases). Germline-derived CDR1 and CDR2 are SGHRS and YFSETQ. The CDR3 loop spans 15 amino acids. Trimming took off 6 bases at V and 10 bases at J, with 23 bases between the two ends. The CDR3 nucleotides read TGCGCCAGCAACTCTCTAGGACAGCGATTGGGGGAGCAGTTCTTC. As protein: CASNSLGQRLGEQFF.